The present entry profiles one T cell receptor beta chain with its context. This clone was observed a handful of times. It has no known antigen specificity. Base qualities are not provided; no much larger clone lies one nucleotide away. This sample stems from a study of pediatric ulcerative colitis (dated by TCRdb to the late 2010s). In terms of the full investigation: Pancolitis was present in 6 to 8 ulcerative colitis patients and left-sided colitis in two, and histology consistent with ulcerative colitis was found in all of these patients. Nine newly diagnosed, treatment-naive pediatric ulcerative colitis patients and four non-IBD control children each provided paired blood and rectal samples. By Pediatric Ulcerative Colitis Activity Index, mild disease was classified in two patients, moderate disease in several and acute severe colitis in three. Overall results and qualifications from the work: Rectal repertoire features separated controls, mild-moderate and acute severe colitis patients; acute severe colitis showed reduced rectal diversity due to clonal expansions. For technical reasons, blood samples from two patients gave substantially fewer templates, and these samples were excluded from the blood-rectal overlap analysis. A couple of rectal CDR3 clonotypes turned up in every ulcerative colitis patient but in none of the controls. The healthy control group was small, consisting of only four individuals. Because repertoires came from total lymphocyte DNA, patterns in rare subsets such as regulatory T cells may not be reflected. Significantly higher autologous blood-rectal clonal overlap was found in ulcerative colitis patients than in controls, which suggested increased T cell trafficking to inflamed tissue.

Ulcerative colitis patients had received no immunosuppressive medication before the diagnostic colonoscopy. A blood sample was obtained concurrently with the colonoscopy. The Wizard kit (Promega) was used to extract genomic DNA from the blood and intestinal samples. Using the immunoSEQ TRB Survey service, rearranged CDR3 beta regions were amplified from genomic DNA with multiplex V and J primers. To keep depth equal across samples, survey-level sequencing depth of up to 500,000 reads per sample was applied. The libraries were purified and pooled, then sequenced using Illumina technology. The original pipeline was this. Productive clonality, sample overlap, pairwise scatters, CDR3 beta length, V/D/J gene usage and productiveness were assessed with immunoSEQ online tools. Calculated diversity was defined as the number of unique rearrangements divided by total templates times 100, and Shannon and Simpson indices were additionally computed. Principal component analysis was performed on Z-score normalized data with the R prcomp function and the ggbiplot package. Morisita's index was used to quantify blood-rectal clonal overlap within each subject. Here the immuneACCESS table is served through TCRdb, limited to in-frame sequences with V and J called. Missing clones are a known gap in these copies; in checked studies unresolved V genes cover under half, and the rest lacks a known reason. Clone size and V and J calls were adopted from that table, with D and trimming inferred from the DNA. A total of fewer than 40,000 clones appear in this sample, approximately 82% of them only once. The ten largest make up 4% to 5.5% of the sample.

V is pared back by 3 bases and J by 4 bases, with 16 bases lying between the germline termini. The germline V gene encodes CDR1 LNHDA and CDR2 SQIVND (reference sequence). The CDR3 runs 15 residues from the cysteine to the phenylalanine. Kept here is only the CDR3 DNA, which spans 45 bases and is read in frame from base 1. The chain uses TRBV19 and TRBJ2-7, and possibly TRBD1, on 6 matching bases. The sample consisted of blood. The sequence came from a boy aged 5-17 years with severe ulcerative colitis. The DNA sequence is TGTGCCAGTAGTATGGCAGATCGGCAGGGGTACGAGCAGTACTTC. Protein translation: CASSMADRQGYEQYF.